These 31 T cell receptor beta chains were all obtained from the same sample, sequenced in a study of blood T cells in healthy people across ages. The authors ran a second PCR of roughly 6 to 12 cycles using a sample-barcoded 5' primer and a J-beta primer mix. TCRdb independently ran MiXCR on the 5' RACE reads; one entry per CDR3 protein. Of more than 800,000 distinct CDR3 sequences in the sample, around 30% are singletons; the top ten hold 15% to 20%. The specimen was blood. The receptors stem from an elderly woman in good health.

This clonotype was seen repeatedly, ten times or more. This sequence joins TRBV6-2 or TRBV6-3 and TRBJ1-5; the match to TRBD1 covers 12 bases. V gave up 8 bases and J gave up 11 bases; unmatched junction bases: 7. The CDR3 consists of 13 residues. CDR1 is MNHEY and CDR2 is SVGEGT in the germline V gene. This chain's CDR3 is CASGGTGGQAQHF. CDR3 DNA sequence: TGTGCCAGCGGTGGGACAGGGGGCCAGGCCCAGCATTTT.

Note on this clonotype: This may come from a read error, since a much larger clone is one base off. The chain carries TRBV28 and TRBJ2-7, with 7 bases lining up with TRBD1. The CDR3 is 16 residues long. The germline V gene encodes CDR1 MDHEN and CDR2 SYDVKM. The J segment lost 7 bases and the V segment lost 2 bases, leaving 14 bases of the junction unmatched. For the CDR3, the DNA is TGTGCCAGCAGTTTAGAGACAGGGAACCTCTACAATGAGCAGTACTTC. It yields the protein CASSLETGNLYNEQYF.

This clonotype has a count of ten or more. The chain uses TRBV20-1 and TRBJ2-5, with D possibly called TRBD1 or TRBD2 (7 bases each). The germline CDR1 and CDR2 sequences are DFQATT and SNEGSKA (reference sequence). The CDR3 covers 16 residues. V was cut by 4 bases and J by 4 bases, with 22 bases left in between. The CDR3 reads CSAIGLGEGAGETQYF. In DNA, the CDR3 is TGCAGTGCTATCGGCCTGGGGGAGGGGGCAGGAGAGACCCAGTACTTC.

With regard to this clonotype: A much more abundant neighbour one base away suggests this may be a read error. This chain connects TRBV27 to TRBJ2-4, with D possibly matching TRBD1 (6 bases). V shed 6 bases and J shed 4 bases, with 10 bases lying between them. The CDR3 loop spans 13 amino acids. Looked up from germline, CDR1 is MNHEY and CDR2 is SMNVEV (reference sequence). The CDR3 DNA follows: TGTGCCAGCAGGTTGAGGGGGAAAAACATTCAGTACTTC. Amino acids: CASRLRGKNIQYF.

This clonotype was counted once. The germline gene is not matched at one end of the junction; a read error may be the cause. The chain combines TRBV6-2 or TRBV6-3 with TRBJ2-6; perhaps TRBD1 as D (5 bases). The CDR3 is 14 residues long. Germline CDR1 and CDR2: MNHEY and SVGEGT. CDR3 sequence reads: CASGPRSGANVRTF. In DNA, the CDR3 is TGTGCCAGCGGCCCGCGGTCTGGGGCCAACGTCCGGACTTTC.

This clonotype occurred many times. Being one base from a much bigger clone, this may be a read error. The chain couples TRBV5-1 to TRBJ2-7, with D tentatively TRBD1 (5 bases). This CDR3 has 13 amino acids. The germline V gene has CDR1 SGHRS and CDR2 YFSETQ. V was cut by 2 bases and J by 7 bases, with 13 bases left in between. The CDR3 sequence: CASSLSPGNEQYF. As DNA, the CDR3 is TGCGCCAGCAGCTTATCCCCAGGGAATGAGCAGTACTTC.

The chain employs TRBV4-3 and TRBJ2-2, with 9 bases fitting TRBD2. Per the germline V gene, CDR1 is LGHNA and CDR2 is YSLEER. Germline trimming cut 2 bases from V and 3 bases from J; bases unmatched to any gene: 4. The CDR3 totals 16 residues. The CDR3 reads CASSQLAGKDTGELFF. The CDR3, as DNA: TGCGCCAGCAGCCAACTAGCGGGGAAAGACACCGGGGAGCTGTTTTTT.

Concerning this clonotype itself: A read error may explain this, as a much larger clone is one base away. The DNA of the CDR3 is TGTGCCAGCGGTTACGGGGACAGGTCTATTCACGAGCAGTACTTC. It specifies CASGYGDRSIHEQYF. The chain links TRBV6-5 to TRBJ2-7, with 8 bases lining up with TRBD1. The CDR3 extends over 15 amino acids. Germline V gives CDR1 MNHEY, CDR2 SVGAGI.

The J gene is TRBJ2-5, the V gene TRBV7-2; 8 bases map to TRBD2. V was clipped by 7 bases and J by 2 bases; unmatched bases: 6. Germline V CDR1 and CDR2: SGHTA, FQGNSA. The CDR3 spans 14 residues. Here the CDR3 DNA reads TGTGCCAGCACCCCAGCGGGGGTGCAAGAGACCCAGTACTTC. This gives the protein CASTPAGVQETQYF.

The chain employs TRBV19 and TRBJ1-1; 8 nucleotides line up with TRBD1. Germline CDR1 is LNHDA and CDR2 is SQIVND (reference sequence). The CDR3 runs 15 residues. The V gene end was trimmed by 5 bases and the J gene end by 4 bases; junction bases not matched to a gene: 9. CDR3 nucleotide sequence: TGTGCCAGTAGTTCCCGGACAGGGTGGGGCACTGAAGCTTTCTTT. The encoded protein is CASSSRTGWGTEAFF.

V is TRBV28 and J is TRBJ1-5, with TRBD1 matching over 7 bases. V was pared by 6 bases and J by 0 bases, with 11 bases of the junction left unmatched. This CDR3 spans 17 amino acids. Germline assignment: CDR1 MDHEN and CDR2 SYDVKM. CDR3 sequence: CASRTGTAHYSNQPQHF. The CDR3 DNA reads as TGTGCCAGCAGAACCGGGACAGCCCATTATAGCAATCAGCCCCAGCATTTT.

The chain combines TRBV18 with TRBJ2-7, with 7 bases matching TRBD1. CDR1 is KGHSH and CDR2 is LQKENI in the germline V gene. Losses at the gene ends were 1 base for V and 7 bases for J; bases not matched to a gene: 7. CDR3 length: 14 amino acids. The CDR3 loop reads CASSPQTGFQEQYF. The CDR3 region has the DNA TGTGCCAGCTCACCACAGACAGGGTTTCAAGAGCAGTACTTC.

Comment on this clonotype: A much larger clone lies a single base off, so this may be a read error. This chain uses TRBV5-5 with TRBJ2-5; D ambiguous. The CDR3 extends over 12 amino acids. CDR1 is SGHKS and CDR2 is YYEKEE in the germline V gene (reference sequence). The germline V and J ends were trimmed by 0 bases and 11 bases, with 11 bases remaining between them. The chain's CDR3 is CASSLAFNEQYF. The CDR3 coding sequence is TGTGCCAGCAGCTTGGCCTTTAATGAGCAGTACTTC.

Comment on this clonotype: One base away lies a much larger clone, so this may be a sequencing read error. The chain is built from TRBV9 and TRBJ2-1; D tentatively fits TRBD1 or TRBD2 (5 bases each). Germline CDR1 reads SGDLS; CDR2 reads YYNGEE. Trimming pared 4 bases from V and 6 bases from J, leaving 11 bases between. The CDR3 contains 13 residues. This CDR3 reads CASSMGPTNEQFF. CDR3 sequence (DNA): TGTGCCAGCAGCATGGGACCCACCAATGAGCAGTTCTTC. Complete variable domain (other parts from reference TRBV9 and TRBJ2-1): DSGVTQTPKHLITATGQRVTLRCSPRSGDLSVYWYQQSLDQGLQFLIQYYNGEERAKGNILERFSAQQFPDLHSELNLSSLELGDSALYFCASSMGPTNEQFFGPGTRLTVL.

The chain employs TRBV12-3 or TRBV12-4 and TRBJ1-2, with D perhaps TRBD1 (5 bases). V shed 4 bases and J shed 2 bases, with 20 bases lying between them. The CDR3 consists of 17 residues. The CDR3 here is CASSSHLGRNPNYGYTF. Written as DNA, the CDR3 is TGTGCCAGCAGTTCCCATCTGGGACGTAACCCGAACTATGGCTACACCTTC.

In regard to this clonotype: One base away lies a much larger clone, so this may be a sequencing read error. The rearrangement uses TRBV6-5 and TRBJ1-1; 8 bases agree with TRBD1. The CDR3 covers 14 residues. Germline V lookup: CDR1 MNHEY, CDR2 SVGAGI. The CDR3 DNA follows: TGTGCCAGCAGAAGGACAGGGTTTGACACTGAAGTTTTCTTT. Residues: CASRRTGFDTEVFF.

The rearrangement links TRBV12-3 or TRBV12-4 to TRBJ2-7, with a possible D match to TRBD2 (6 bases). The V and J ends lost 8 bases and 5 bases respectively, with 16 bases between them. The CDR3 has 13 amino acids. The CDR3 DNA sequence: TGTGCCAGCGGGCGGGACGCGGGCCACGAGCAGTACTTC. Translated: CASGRDAGHEQYF.

This clonotype was picked up a small number of times. At one end the junction does not follow the germline gene, possibly because of a read error. The chain carries TRBV20-1 and TRBJ1-2, with TRBD1 identical over 10 bases. The CDR3 is 13 residues long. CDR1 is DFQATT, CDR2 SNEGSKA, per germline (reference sequence). This chain's CDR3 is CSAGDRGSYGHTF. The DNA for the CDR3 is TGCAGTGCCGGGGACAGGGGTTCGTATGGCCACACCTTC.

The table lists this clonotype with a few counts. This chain joins TRBV5-5 and TRBJ1-1; a weak D match, TRBD1 (5 bases). The CDR3 extends over 14 amino acids. Germline loops: CDR1 SGHKS, CDR2 YYEKEE (reference sequence). The V and J ends lost 1 base and 1 base respectively, with 8 bases between them. The CDR3 sequence: CASSLRQKNTEAFF. DNA for the CDR3: TGTGCCAGCAGCTTGAGACAGAAGAACACTGAAGCTTTCTTT.

Note on this clonotype: A much bigger clone sits one base away, suggesting this may be a read error. CDR3 coding DNA: TGTGCCGGCAGCCCGTCCGGGGGTCTAGCGGGGGGAGATACGCAGTATTTT. Translated: CAGSPSGGLAGGDTQYF. This chain connects TRBV3-1 to TRBJ2-3; 11 positions match TRBD2. The CDR3 contains 17 residues. The germline CDR1 and CDR2 sequences are LGHDT and YNNKEL (reference sequence).

This clonotype occurred many times. The chain recombines TRBV6-2 or TRBV6-3 with TRBJ1-5; maybe TRBD1 (6 bases). From germline, CDR1 is MNHEY and CDR2 SVGEGT. This CDR3 has 16 residues. Trimming took 6 bases from V and 1 from J, leaving 16 bases between them. CDR3 DNA: TGTGCCAGCAGACTTGGACAGACCTTAAGCAATCAGCCCCAGCATTTT. It encodes CASRLGQTLSNQPQHF.

This clonotype has more than one count but fewer than ten. This may stem from a read error, because a much larger clone lies one nucleotide away. The chain is built from TRBV7-2 and TRBJ2-1; D is uncertain. Germline CDR1 SGHTA, CDR2 FQGNSA. The V gene lost 3 bases and the J gene lost 9 bases, with 9 bases spanning the gap. This CDR3 region has 12 residues. CDR3 sequence: CASSFGRVEQFF. The CDR3 region has the DNA TGTGCCAGCAGCTTTGGGCGTGTTGAGCAGTTCTTC.

This chain uses TRBV11-2 with TRBJ1-1, with a tentative D call TRBD1 (5 bases). The germline V gene encodes CDR1 SGHAT and CDR2 FQNNGV. The CDR3 is 16 residues long. The V end lost 5 bases, the J end lost 1 base, and 17 bases lay between the germline ends. The CDR3 sequence: CASSADPGPGNTEAFF. For the CDR3, the DNA is TGTGCCAGCAGCGCAGACCCGGGACCGGGGAACACTGAAGCTTTCTTT.

The table lists this clonotype with many counts. The V and J genes are TRBV6-5 and TRBJ1-4, with 9 bases matching TRBD1. The CDR3 has 15 amino acids. Germline V gene data show CDR1 as MNHEY and CDR2 as SVGAGI. The V gene end was trimmed by 5 bases and the J gene end by 4 bases; junction bases not matched to a gene: 5. CDR3: CASSPGQGSNEKLFF. Written as DNA, the CDR3 is TGTGCCAGCAGTCCGGGACAGGGTAGTAATGAAAAACTGTTTTTT.

This clonotype occurred a few times. The genes are TRBV7-2 and TRBJ2-2; 11 nucleotides agree with TRBD2. Per the germline V gene, CDR1 is SGHTA and CDR2 is FQGNSA. The CDR3 has 18 amino acids. Germline trimming cut 3 bases from V and 5 bases from J; bases unmatched to any gene: 11. The CDR3 DNA sequence: TGTGCCAGCAGCTTGACCCGGGGTTTAGCGGGGGGGACCGGGGAGCTGTTTTTT. Amino acid sequence: CASSLTRGLAGGTGELFF.

This clonotype was detected many times. The chain couples TRBV20-1 to TRBJ2-1; TRBD2 aligns across 8 bases. Trimming at V came to 3 bases and at J to 5 bases, leaving 3 bases not matched to a gene. There are 13 residues in the CDR3. CDR1 is DFQATT and CDR2 is SNEGSKA in the germline V gene (reference sequence). Written as DNA, the CDR3 is TGCAGTGCTAGCGGGACTAGGAACAATGAGCAGTTCTTC. Amino acid sequence: CSASGTRNNEQFF.

Concerning this clonotype: A much larger clone is a single base away; this may be a read error. This sequence joins TRBV12-3 or TRBV12-4 and TRBJ2-3, with no clear D. V gave up 3 bases and J gave up 3 bases, with 10 bases separating them. The CDR3 consists of 14 residues. The CDR3 bases are TGTGCCAGCAGTTTTTTCCTGGTAACAGATACGCAGTATTTT. It codes for CASSFFLVTDTQYF.

This clonotype was counted ten times or more. The chain has TRBV12-3 or TRBV12-4 and TRBJ2-1; D not certain. Trimming took 7 bases from V and 8 from J, leaving 21 bases between them. The CDR3 consists of 15 residues. The CDR3 is CASTQRMGGKDEQFF. CDR3 DNA sequence: TGTGCCAGCACCCAAAGAATGGGTGGGAAGGATGAGCAGTTCTTC.

This clonotype was counted many times. The V call is TRBV28, the J call TRBJ2-7; no firm D call. V was shortened by 6 bases and J by 3 bases, with 9 bases between the two germline ends. Germline V gene lookup returns CDR1 MDHEN and CDR2 SYDVKM. This CDR3 is 12 amino acids long. CDR3 loop: CASRTPGYEQYF. The CDR3 DNA sequence: TGTGCCAGCAGAACCCCTGGCTACGAGCAGTACTTC. Using reference TRBV28 and TRBJ2-7 for the parts outside the CDR3, the full variable domain is DVKVTQSSRYLVKRTGEKVFLECVQDMDHENMFWYRQDPGLGLRLIYFSYDVKMKEKGDIPEGYSVSREKKERFSLILESASTNQTSMYLCASRTPGYEQYFGPGTRLTVT.

This clonotype has just a few counts. The V gene is TRBV30, the J gene TRBJ1-4, with 11 bases identical to TRBD1. Trimming at V came to 3 bases and at J to 7 bases, leaving 4 bases not matched to a gene. Germline values: CDR1 GTSNPN, CDR2 SVGIG (reference sequence). The CDR3 runs 14 residues. The CDR3 nucleotides are TGTGCCTGGAGCGCCGGGACAGGGGGTGAAAAACTGTTTTTT. This gives the protein CAWSAGTGGEKLFF.

In this sample, this clonotype turned up many times. The CDR3 region has the DNA TGTGCCAGCAGATGGCTCAGGGCGGATACGCAGTATTTT. Its translation: CASRWLRADTQYF. The V and J genes are TRBV7-2 and TRBJ2-3; possible D gene TRBD1, 5 bases. The CDR3 extends over 13 amino acids. The V gene's germline CDR1 is SGHTA and CDR2 FQGNSA. V gave up 6 bases and J gave up 6 bases, with 13 bases separating them.